This T cell receptor (beta chain) came from a study of T cell changes during pregnancy in multiple sclerosis. Per the germline V gene, CDR1 is KGHSH and CDR2 is LQKENI. The ends lost 6 bases at V and 0 bases at J; junction bases unmatched: 7. The CDR3 is 17 amino acids. The repertoire was sequenced with immunoSEQ multiplex PCR; TCRdb's copy has only in-frame clones and lacks some. The repertoire has about 48,000 clones, around 92% of them found once; the top ten carry roughly 0.91%. The TCR comes from a female donor in good health, enrolled as a control in a pregnancy study. The sequenced sample was CD4+ T cells from peripheral blood mononuclear cells, obtained in the second trimester of pregnancy. This chain joins TRBV18 and TRBJ2-3; 12 nucleotides line up with TRBD2. This CDR3 is CASSLGLAGLSTDTQYF. The CDR3, as DNA: TGTGCCAGCTCCCTTGGACTAGCGGGACTCAGCACAGATACGCAGTATTTT.